This T cell receptor (beta chain) originates from a study of cytotoxic CD8 clonotypes in ibrutinib-treated CLL. Study in general: Sequencing produced an average of roughly 230,000 productive templates and 94,082 productive rearrangements per sample. Study outcomes and limitations: Public clonotypes (which were uncommon) either contracted or remained stable on treatment. Clonality, elevated at ibrutinib response, dropped back toward baseline at progression.

Details on this clone: Antigen: not known.

Roughly 2 micrograms of genomic DNA, which was extracted from cryopreserved PBMCs, served as the material used for the TCR beta libraries. Per germline, CDR1 SNHLY and CDR2 FYNNEI. CDR3 size: 14 residues. Deletions cut 4 bases from V and 5 bases from J, with 14 bases between. Method: immunoSEQ multiplex PCR; TCRdb's copy keeps in-frame clones and lacks some. The data show just over 200,000 clones, 79% seen once. The specimen was PBMCs, collected after 12 months of ibrutinib treatment. This chain connects TRBV2 to TRBJ2-5; perhaps TRBD2 as D (5 bases). This sequence originates from a human donor with chronic lymphocytic leukemia. The CDR3: CASSVLLVRETQYF. CDR3 nucleotide sequence: TGTGCCAGCAGTGTTTTACTAGTTCGGGAGACCCAGTACTTC.